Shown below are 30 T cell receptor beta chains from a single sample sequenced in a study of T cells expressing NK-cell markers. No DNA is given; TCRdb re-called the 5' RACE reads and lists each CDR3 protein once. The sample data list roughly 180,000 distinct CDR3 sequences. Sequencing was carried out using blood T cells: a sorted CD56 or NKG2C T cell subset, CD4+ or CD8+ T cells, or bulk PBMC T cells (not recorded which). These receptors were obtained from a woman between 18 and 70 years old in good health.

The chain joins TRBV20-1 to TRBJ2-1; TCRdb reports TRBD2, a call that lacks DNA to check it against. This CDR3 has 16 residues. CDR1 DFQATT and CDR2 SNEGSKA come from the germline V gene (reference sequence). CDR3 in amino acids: CSARALSGRAGNEQFF.

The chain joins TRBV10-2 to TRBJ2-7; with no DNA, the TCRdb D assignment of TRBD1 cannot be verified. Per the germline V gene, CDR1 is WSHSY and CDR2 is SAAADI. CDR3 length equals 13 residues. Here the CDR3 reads CASSDQGVYEQYF.

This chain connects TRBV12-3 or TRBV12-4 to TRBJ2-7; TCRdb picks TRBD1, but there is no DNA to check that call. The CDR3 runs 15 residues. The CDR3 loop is CASSSLWQNSYEQYF.

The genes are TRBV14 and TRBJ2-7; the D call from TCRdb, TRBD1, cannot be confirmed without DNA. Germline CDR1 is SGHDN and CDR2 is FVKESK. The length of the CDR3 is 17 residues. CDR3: CASSQDLRTGRTYEQYF. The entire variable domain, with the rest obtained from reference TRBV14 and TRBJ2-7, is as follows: EAGVTQFPSHSVIEKGQTVTLRCDPISGHDNLYWYRRVMGKEIKFLLHFVKESKQDESGMPNNRFLAERTGGTYSTLKVQPAELEDSGVYFCASSQDLRTGRTYEQYFGPGTRLTVT.

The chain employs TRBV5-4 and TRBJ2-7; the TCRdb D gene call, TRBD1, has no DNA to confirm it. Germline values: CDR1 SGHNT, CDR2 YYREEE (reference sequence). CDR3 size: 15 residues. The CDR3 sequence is CASSSRQSRAYEQYF.

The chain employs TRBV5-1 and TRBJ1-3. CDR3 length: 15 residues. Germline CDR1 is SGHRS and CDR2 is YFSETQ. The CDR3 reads CASSLGRPSGNTIYF.

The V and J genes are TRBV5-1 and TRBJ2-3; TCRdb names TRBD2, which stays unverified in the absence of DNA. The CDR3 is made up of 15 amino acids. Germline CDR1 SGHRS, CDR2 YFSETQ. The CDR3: CASRGPGGRTDTQYF.

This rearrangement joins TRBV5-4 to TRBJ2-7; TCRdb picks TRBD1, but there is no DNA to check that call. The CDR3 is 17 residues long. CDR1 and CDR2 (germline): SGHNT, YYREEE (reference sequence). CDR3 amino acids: CASSLGPGTGGSYEQYF.

The CDR3 reads CASSRTGADRQAYGYTF. This chain uses TRBV4-2 with TRBJ1-2; TCRdb picks TRBD1, but there is no DNA to check that call. Per the germline V gene, CDR1 is LGHNA and CDR2 is YNFKEQ. The CDR3 runs to 17 residues.

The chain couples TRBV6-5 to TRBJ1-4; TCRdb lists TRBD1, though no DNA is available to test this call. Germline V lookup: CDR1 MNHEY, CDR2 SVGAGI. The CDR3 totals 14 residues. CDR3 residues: CASSFGIRSEKLFF.

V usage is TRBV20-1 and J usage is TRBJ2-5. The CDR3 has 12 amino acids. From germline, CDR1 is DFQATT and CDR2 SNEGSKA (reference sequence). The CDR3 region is CSARGVEETQYF.

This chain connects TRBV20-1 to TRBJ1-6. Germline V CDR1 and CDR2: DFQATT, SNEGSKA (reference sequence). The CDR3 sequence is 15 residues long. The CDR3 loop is CSASKGSSYNSPLHF.

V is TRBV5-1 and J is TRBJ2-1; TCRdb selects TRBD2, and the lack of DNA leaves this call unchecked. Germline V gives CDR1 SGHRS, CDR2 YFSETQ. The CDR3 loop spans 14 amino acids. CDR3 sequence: CASSYGSPYNEQFF. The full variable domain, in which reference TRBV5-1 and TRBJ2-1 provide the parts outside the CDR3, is KAGVTQTPRYLIKTRGQQVTLSCSPISGHRSVSWYQQTPGQGLQFLFEYFSETQRNKGNFPGRFSGRQFSNSRSEMNVSTLELGDSALYLCASSYGSPYNEQFFGPGTRLTVL.

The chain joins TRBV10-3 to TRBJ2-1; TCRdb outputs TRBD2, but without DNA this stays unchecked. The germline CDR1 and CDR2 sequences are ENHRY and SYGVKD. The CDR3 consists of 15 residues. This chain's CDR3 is CAISEVAGSSNEQFF.

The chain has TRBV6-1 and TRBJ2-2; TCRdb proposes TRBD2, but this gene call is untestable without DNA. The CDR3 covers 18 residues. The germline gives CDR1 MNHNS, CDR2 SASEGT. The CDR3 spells CASSPLGLAGFYTGELFF.

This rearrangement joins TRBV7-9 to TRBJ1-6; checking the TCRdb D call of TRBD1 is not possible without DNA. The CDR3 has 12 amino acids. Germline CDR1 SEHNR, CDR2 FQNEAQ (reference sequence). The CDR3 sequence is CASSFPGSPLHF.

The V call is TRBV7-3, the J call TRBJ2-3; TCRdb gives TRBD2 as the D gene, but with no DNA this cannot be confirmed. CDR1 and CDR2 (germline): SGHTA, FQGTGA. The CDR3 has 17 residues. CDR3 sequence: CASSLMTSGSSTDTQYF.

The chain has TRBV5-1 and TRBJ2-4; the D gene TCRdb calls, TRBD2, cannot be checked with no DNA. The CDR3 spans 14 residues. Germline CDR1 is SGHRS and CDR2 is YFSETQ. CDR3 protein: CASSPALGESIQYF.

The chain's CDR3 is CSALLLVVNEQFF. V gene TRBV20-1 combines with J gene TRBJ2-1. CDR1 is DFQATT, CDR2 SNEGSKA, per germline (reference sequence). The CDR3 is 13 residues long.

This CDR3 reads CSARMRQHEETQYF. The chain is built from TRBV20-1 and TRBJ2-5; TCRdb gives TRBD1 as the D gene, but with no DNA this cannot be confirmed. CDR1 and CDR2 from the germline V gene are DFQATT and SNEGSKA (reference sequence). The CDR3 covers 14 residues.

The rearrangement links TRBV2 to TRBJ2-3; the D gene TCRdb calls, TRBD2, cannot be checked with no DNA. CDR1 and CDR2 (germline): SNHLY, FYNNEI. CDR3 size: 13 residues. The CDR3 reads CASSRLDWDTQYF.

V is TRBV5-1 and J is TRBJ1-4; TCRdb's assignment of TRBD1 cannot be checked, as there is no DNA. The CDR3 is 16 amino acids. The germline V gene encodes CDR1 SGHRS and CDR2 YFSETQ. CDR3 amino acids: CASSPTVTATNEKLFF.

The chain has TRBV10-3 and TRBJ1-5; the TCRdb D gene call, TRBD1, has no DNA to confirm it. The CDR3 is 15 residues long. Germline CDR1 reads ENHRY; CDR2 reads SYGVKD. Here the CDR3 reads CAISEWTGVDQPQHF.

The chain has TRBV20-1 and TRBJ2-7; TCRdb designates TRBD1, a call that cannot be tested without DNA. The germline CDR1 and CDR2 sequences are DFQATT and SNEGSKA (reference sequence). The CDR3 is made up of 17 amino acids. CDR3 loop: CSARDRAGTGVTYEQYF.

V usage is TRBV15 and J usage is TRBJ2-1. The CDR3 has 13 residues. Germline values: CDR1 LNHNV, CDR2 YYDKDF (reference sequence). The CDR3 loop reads CATSREVGNEQFF. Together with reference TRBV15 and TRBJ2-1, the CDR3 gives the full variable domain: DAMVIQNPRYQVTQFGKPVTLSCSQTLNHNVMYWYQQKSSQAPKLLFHYYDKDFNNEADTPDNFQSRRPNTSFCFLDIRSPGLGDTAMYLCATSREVGNEQFFGPGTRLTVL.

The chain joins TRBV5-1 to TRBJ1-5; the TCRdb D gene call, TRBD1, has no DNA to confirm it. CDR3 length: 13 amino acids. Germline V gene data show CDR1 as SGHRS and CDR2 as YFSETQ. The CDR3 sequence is CASRADQDQPQHF.

CDR3 region: CASSLSGQGASGYEQYF. The rearrangement links TRBV7-2 to TRBJ2-7; the TCRdb call, TRBD1, lacks DNA for checking. The CDR3 sequence is 17 residues long. Germline CDR1 and CDR2: SGHTA and FQGNSA.

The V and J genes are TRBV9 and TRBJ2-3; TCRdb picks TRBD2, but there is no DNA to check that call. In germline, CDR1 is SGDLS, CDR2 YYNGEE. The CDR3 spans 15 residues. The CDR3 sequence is CASSGERRLTDTQYF.

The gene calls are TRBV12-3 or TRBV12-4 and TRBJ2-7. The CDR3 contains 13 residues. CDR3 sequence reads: CASSLRFGNEQYF.

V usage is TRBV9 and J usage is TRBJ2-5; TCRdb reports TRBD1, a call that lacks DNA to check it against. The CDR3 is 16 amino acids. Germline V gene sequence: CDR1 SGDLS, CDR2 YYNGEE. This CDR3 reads CASSRDINEFQETQYF.